The source of this T cell receptor (beta chain) is a study of blood T cell repertoires in COVID-19. Study background: Acute-phase and convalescent COVID-19 samples originated in the United States, Italy and Spain. T cells, B-cell-depleted T cells, or PBMCs supplied cDNA or gDNA.

J was trimmed by 7 bases and V by 6 bases; bases with no gene match: 7. The CDR3 covers 15 residues. Germline V gene data show CDR1 as WNHNN and CDR2 as SYGVQD (reference sequence). Original methodology: By means of reference gene primer amplification, nucleated cell counts were estimated. Sequencing was performed with immunoSEQ multiplex PCR; in TCRdb, only in-frame clones are kept and a portion is missing. V and J calls and clone size are as listed in that table; D and trimming were resolved from the DNA. The sample records 90,000 to 150,000 clones, 55% to 75% being singletons. Source material: peripheral blood. This sequence was found in a human donor with acute or convalescent COVID-19. The donor label of this sample is uncertain. The chain joins TRBV10-1 to TRBJ2-1; TRBD2 matches 12 bases. CDR3 coding DNA: TGCGCCAGCAGCGAACTAGCGGGGGGATGGAATGAGCAGTTCTTC. This gives the protein CASSELAGGWNEQFF.